Following are 10 T cell receptor beta chains from one sample sequenced in a study of CD8+ T cells in alopecia areata. Treatment denoted: oral pan-JAK inhibitor, 5-10 mg twice daily. It was cDNA, reverse transcribed from extracted RNA, that served as the sequencing template. Assay: immunoSEQ multiplex PCR; the TCRdb copy retains only in-frame clones and omits some. This table holds about 200,000 clones, under 40% found once. This specimen consisted of CD4+ T cells sorted from blood, obtained around week 31, from a patient treated with tofacitinib. The receptor set was obtained from a human donor with alopecia areata.

V and J are TRBV6-1 and TRBJ1-2; D is unresolved. The V end was cut by 4 bases, the J end by 1 base, with 13 bases between. The CDR3 covers 15 residues. Per germline, CDR1 MNHNS and CDR2 SASEGT. The DNA for the CDR3 is TGTGCCAGCAGTGCCGTCCTCAGCTTTAACTATGGCTACACCTTC. This translates into CASSAVLSFNYGYTF.

The chain recombines TRBV5-1 with TRBJ2-6, with TRBD2 as a possible D gene (6 bases). This CDR3 comprises 16 residues. With 5 bases removed from V and 0 bases from J, the gap between germline ends came to 12 bases. Germline CDR1 reads SGHRS; CDR2 reads YFSETQ. CDR3 sequence (DNA): TGCGCCAGCAGGAGAGCGGACTACTCTGGGGCCAACGTCCTGACTTTC. It codes for CASRRADYSGANVLTF. Filled out from reference TRBV5-1 and TRBJ2-6, the complete variable domain reads KAGVTQTPRYLIKTRGQQVTLSCSPISGHRSVSWYQQTPGQGLQFLFEYFSETQRNKGNFPGRFSGRQFSNSRSEMNVSTLELGDSALYLCASRRADYSGANVLTFGAGSRLTVL.

With regard to this clone: Other nucleotide sequences in the sample specify the same CDR3. The genes are TRBV5-1 and TRBJ2-7; D uncertain. This CDR3 contains 12 residues. Trimming removed 0 bases at V and 6 bases at J, with 7 bases between. CDR1 and CDR2 (germline): SGHRS, YFSETQ. The CDR3 here is CASSLERGEQYF. In DNA form, the CDR3 reads TGCGCCAGCAGCTTGGAGCGTGGCGAGCAGTACTTC. Drawing the rest from reference TRBV5-1 and TRBJ2-7, the complete variable domain is KAGVTQTPRYLIKTRGQQVTLSCSPISGHRSVSWYQQTPGQGLQFLFEYFSETQRNKGNFPGRFSGRQFSNSRSEMNVSTLELGDSALYLCASSLERGEQYFGPGTRLTVT.

V usage is TRBV30 and J usage is TRBJ1-2, with D possibly matching TRBD1 (5 bases). Trimming shortened V by 0 bases and J by 10 bases, and 15 bases separated the two germline ends. The CDR3 is made up of 13 amino acids. Germline loops: CDR1 GTSNPN, CDR2 SVGIG (reference sequence). This CDR3 is CAWSVVAGRDYTF. The CDR3 DNA is TGTGCCTGGAGTGTAGTGGCGGGACGTGACTACACCTTC. The full variable domain, completed using reference TRBV30 and TRBJ1-2, is SQTIHQWPATLVQPVGSPLSLECTVEGTSNPNLYWYRQAAGRGLQLLFYSVGIGQISSEVPQNLSASRPQDRQFILSSKKLLLSDSGFYLCAWSVVAGRDYTFGSGTRLTVV.

This clone was counted between two and nine times. The J gene is TRBJ1-1, the V gene TRBV29-1, with D unclear. The germline gives CDR1 SQVTM, CDR2 ANQGSEA. The CDR3 spans 13 residues. Trimming cost V 4 bases and J 4 bases, with 13 bases left between them. The CDR3 region is CSVVSFIGTEAFF. As DNA, the CDR3 is TGCAGCGTTGTCTCTTTTATTGGCACTGAAGCTTTCTTT.

This clone was observed a handful of times. The genes are TRBV30 and TRBJ2-7; 8 positions agree with TRBD2. The CDR3 is 14 residues long. CDR1 and CDR2 from the germline V gene are GTSNPN and SVGIG (reference sequence). V dropped 1 base and J dropped 4; count of bases not matched to a gene: 6. The CDR3 coding sequence is TGTGCCTGGAGTGATGCGGGGGGTCAGTACGAGCAGTACTTC. It is translated as CAWSDAGGQYEQYF. Filled out from reference TRBV30 and TRBJ2-7, the complete variable domain reads SQTIHQWPATLVQPVGSPLSLECTVEGTSNPNLYWYRQAAGRGLQLLFYSVGIGQISSEVPQNLSASRPQDRQFILSSKKLLLSDSGFYLCAWSDAGGQYEQYFGPGTRLTVT.

The chain links TRBV5-1 to TRBJ2-7, with TRBD2 as a possible D gene (6 bases). The CDR3 consists of 12 residues. The V gene's germline CDR1 is SGHRS and CDR2 YFSETQ. The V end lost 4 bases, the J end lost 5 bases, and 10 bases lay between the germline ends. The CDR3 region is CASSLTRNEQYF. Here the CDR3 DNA reads TGCGCCAGCAGCCTGACTAGAAACGAGCAGTACTTC.

The rearrangement links TRBV7-2 to TRBJ1-4; no firm D call. Germline V gene data show CDR1 as SGHTA and CDR2 as FQGNSA. This CDR3 spans 14 amino acids. V lost 2 bases to trimming and J lost 13 bases, with 17 bases between them. CDR3: CASSLPPHGKGLFF. In DNA form, the CDR3 reads TGTGCCAGCAGCTTACCCCCACACGGCAAGGGACTGTTTTTT.

This clone has just one count. J is TRBJ2-3 and V is TRBV11-1; 7 bases agree with TRBD1. With V trimmed by 5 bases and J by 4 bases, 3 bases remained unmatched. The CDR3 is 13 residues long. Germline V gene sequence: CDR1 SGHAT, CDR2 FQDESV (reference sequence). The CDR3 region is CASSQGVADTQYF. The CDR3 bases are TGTGCCAGCAGCCAGGGGGTTGCAGATACGCAGTATTTT.

The chain couples TRBV7-8 to TRBJ1-2, with 8 bases aligning to TRBD1. This CDR3 region has 15 residues. Germline loops: CDR1 SGHVS, CDR2 FQNEAQ. V shed 5 bases, J shed 10 bases, and the junction held 15 bases outside the gene matches. The CDR3 DNA sequence: TGTGCCAGCAGCAAGTCGGACAGGGCGGGGGTCTCCTACACCTTC. It encodes CASSKSDRAGVSYTF.